This TCR beta chain was retrieved from a study of shared clonotypes between healthy human individuals. The CDR3 totals 19 residues. CDR1 is MDHEN, CDR2 SYDVKM, per germline. Unmatched junction bases numbered 14, after V lost 4 bases and J lost 4 bases. CD45RO-negative cells were positively selected for CCR7, leaving out terminally differentiated effector memory CD45RA+ cells. Genomic DNA of every subset was divided equally among multiple immunoSEQ plates. Measured with immunoSEQ multiplex PCR; TCRdb has only the in-frame clones, and not every one. The sample has over 2 million clones; about 95% are singletons.

Sequencing used naive CD8+ T cells sorted from blood. The chain has TRBV28 and TRBJ2-3, with 13 bases aligning to TRBD2. The sequence was collected from a man aged 18 to 29 in good health. DNA of the CDR3: TGTGCCAGCAGTTCCCCCCTACTAGCGGGGGGGCCGATGGCAGATACGCAGTATTTT. Translation gives CASSSPLLAGGPMADTQYF.